The following is a T cell receptor (beta chain) sequence with its context. The antigen is undetermined. This sample is part of a study of monozygotic twins with inflammatory bowel disease. Study results and limitations: IBD patients had lower TCRbeta diversity (inverse Simpson) than healthy co-twins. Repertoire similarity matched across concordant and discordant twins, perhaps owing to limited power.

The UMIs contained a 6-nucleotide sample barcode. They were added by template switching during cDNA synthesis. TCRalpha and TCRbeta cDNA went through nested PCRs of approximately 16 and 10 cycles, two in total. TCRdb reworked the 5' RACE reads into one entry per CDR3 protein, no DNA. This sample carries about 450,000 distinct CDR3 sequences, with 2% to 3% going to the ten biggest clones. Germline V gives CDR1 DFQATT, CDR2 SNEGSKA (reference sequence). The CDR3 has 13 amino acids. This receptor was taken from a human donor with ulcerative colitis or Crohn's disease, or a healthy co-twin of an affected twin (not recorded which). V usage is TRBV20-1 and J usage is TRBJ1-2. The sequenced sample consisted of blood. CDR3 residues: CSARIQTNYGYTF.